One and the same sample provided the 10 T cell receptor beta chains below, sequenced in a study of blood T cell repertoires in COVID-19 (dated by TCRdb to the early 2020s). Libraries were made using the immunoSEQ multiplex PCR assay. In TCRdb, the immuneACCESS table is reduced to in-frame sequences with V and J assigned. These tables do not hold every clone; where another copy was compared, an unresolved V gene accounts for under half, and the others remain unexplained. The sample table shows 25,000 to 30,000 clones, and roughly 82% are seen once. Roughly 2% of the sample is taken by the ten largest. The sample consisted of peripheral blood. The receptors stem from a man older than 75 with active or convalescent COVID-19.

The rearrangement links TRBV29-1 to TRBJ2-7, with unresolved D. Looked up from germline, CDR1 is SQVTM and CDR2 is ANQGSEA. V lost 0 bases to trimming and J lost 4 bases, with 10 bases between them. The CDR3 is 13 amino acids. The DNA for the CDR3 is TGCAGCGTTGAAGATGCAGGAAGGTACGAGCAGTACTTC. Amino acid sequence: CSVEDAGRYEQYF.

The rearrangement links TRBV7-9 to TRBJ2-1, with a tentative D call TRBD1 (6 bases). This CDR3 is 15 amino acids long. Trimming removed 3 bases from V and 1 base from J, with 10 bases in between. CDR1 is SEHNR, CDR2 FQNEAQ, per germline (reference sequence). CDR3 residues: CASSLMTGSYNEQFF. In DNA, the CDR3 is TGTGCCAGCAGCTTGATGACAGGTTCCTACAATGAGCAGTTCTTC. The whole variable domain, remainder taken from reference TRBV7-9 and TRBJ2-1, is DTGVSQNPRHKITKRGQNVTFRCDPISEHNRLYWYRQTLGQGPEFLTYFQNEAQLEKSRLLSDRFSAERPKGSFSTLEIQRTEQGDSAMYLCASSLMTGSYNEQFFGPGTRLTVL.

The V and J genes are TRBV7-8 and TRBJ2-5, with D maybe TRBD2 (6 bases). CDR1 and CDR2 (germline): SGHVS, FQNEAQ. Trimming stripped 5 bases from V and 7 bases from J, with 8 bases between. The CDR3 sequence is 11 residues long. CDR3 sequence (DNA): TGTGCCAGCAGCCCCGGGGGGACCCAGTACTTC. This gives the protein CASSPGGTQYF.

The chain combines TRBV19 with TRBJ1-2; the D gene is possibly TRBD1 (5 bases). V was trimmed by 5 bases and J by 0 bases, leaving 13 bases between them. Per the germline V gene, CDR1 is LNHDA and CDR2 is SQIVND (reference sequence). This CDR3 region has 15 residues. CDR3 amino acids: CASSSRRGTNYGYTF. DNA for the CDR3: TGTGCCAGTAGTTCTCGACGGGGGACTAACTATGGCTACACCTTC.

The rearrangement links TRBV19 to TRBJ1-2, with 7 bases aligning to TRBD1. With V trimmed by 5 bases and J by 5 bases, 2 bases remained unmatched. The CDR3 is made up of 12 amino acids. The germline gives CDR1 LNHDA, CDR2 SQIVND (reference sequence). The CDR3 protein is CASSAGQYGYTF. CDR3 sequence (DNA): TGTGCCAGTAGTGCGGGACAGTATGGCTACACCTTC.

This chain connects TRBV2 to TRBJ2-3; possible D gene TRBD1, 6 bases. The V gene's germline CDR1 is SNHLY and CDR2 FYNNEI. The CDR3 has 14 residues. Deletions cut 4 bases from V and 2 bases from J, with 10 bases between. The CDR3 here is CASSVSGVTDTQYF. The CDR3 coding sequence is TGTGCCAGCAGTGTCTCAGGGGTCACAGATACGCAGTATTTT.

This clone was detected only once. The J gene is TRBJ1-1, the V gene TRBV6-5; TRBD1 matches 7 bases. The junction had 8 bases not matched to a gene; V was cut back by 6 bases and J by 7 bases. The CDR3 sequence is 13 residues long. Germline loops: CDR1 MNHEY, CDR2 SVGAGI. The CDR3 reads CASSLTGTVEAFF. For the CDR3, the DNA is TGTGCCAGCAGCCTGACAGGGACCGTTGAAGCTTTCTTT.

The rearrangement uses TRBV9 and TRBJ1-2; weak D call: TRBD1 (5 bases). Germline CDR1 is SGDLS and CDR2 is YYNGEE. The CDR3 runs to 16 residues. V was trimmed by 3 bases and J by 1 base, leaving 16 bases between them. The CDR3 DNA is TGTGCCAGCAGCGCCTCCCGGACGGGGGATAACTATGGCTACACCTTC. This encodes CASSASRTGDNYGYTF.

J is TRBJ2-5 and V is TRBV4-1; TRBD1 matches 9 bases. V trimming: 0 bases; J trimming: 2 bases; junction bases outside the gene matches: 7. CDR1 is MGHRA, CDR2 YSYEKL, per germline. CDR3 size: 17 residues. CDR3 protein: CASSQEGQGWAQETQYF. CDR3 bases: TGCGCCAGCAGCCAAGAGGGACAGGGATGGGCACAAGAGACCCAGTACTTC.

The rearrangement links TRBV5-4 to TRBJ2-7; 15 nucleotides align to TRBD2. CDR1 and CDR2 from the germline V gene are SGHNT and YYREEE (reference sequence). The CDR3 is 15 residues long. Trimming cost V 2 bases and J 6 bases; bases outside gene matches: 3. CDR3 in amino acids: CASSLGTSGRSEQYF. DNA for the CDR3: TGTGCCAGCAGCTTAGGGACTAGCGGGAGGAGCGAGCAGTACTTC. Drawing the rest from reference TRBV5-4 and TRBJ2-7, the complete variable domain is ETGVTQSPTHLIKTRGQQVTLRCSSQSGHNTVSWYQQALGQGPQFIFQYYREEENGRGNFPPRFSGLQFPNYSSELNVNALELDDSALYLCASSLGTSGRSEQYFGPGTRLTVT.